This T cell receptor (beta chain) appears in the sequencing data of a study of shared clonotypes between healthy human individuals. Overall study results and limits: Represented diversity (both genetic and exposure-history) was limited by the small number of donors.

The table came from immunoSEQ multiplex PCR; TCRdb's copy has only in-frame clones and leaves some out. The sample has about 480,000 clones; about three quarters are singletons. For this clone: What it recognizes is unknown.

The V and J ends lost 7 bases and 0 bases respectively, with 10 bases between them. The CDR3 extends over 14 amino acids. The germline CDR1 and CDR2 sequences are MDHEN and SYDVKM. The receptor comes from a middle-aged woman in good health. Some clones in this sample may be carry-over from other donors' samples. This chain uses TRBV28 with TRBJ2-1, with D unresolved. Sequenced sample: PBMCs. This CDR3 is CASNILSSYNEQFF. In DNA form, the CDR3 reads TGTGCCAGCAACATCTTAAGCTCCTACAATGAGCAGTTCTTC. The full variable domain, in which reference TRBV28 and TRBJ2-1 provide the parts outside the CDR3, is DVKVTQSSRYLVKRTGEKVFLECVQDMDHENMFWYRQDPGLGLRLIYFSYDVKMKEKGDIPEGYSVSREKKERFSLILESASTNQTSMYLCASNILSSYNEQFFGPGTRLTVL.